The clone carrying this T cell receptor (beta chain) has a count of ten or more. As yet, its antigen is unknown. These data belong to a study of T cells in Graves' hyperthyroidism and ophthalmopathy. General observations from the study: Progression to ophthalmopathy was predicted a median of approximately 6.4 months early.

RNA transcripts yielded amplified TCR beta CDR3 regions. Using the HTBI primer set, a first-round RT-PCR was run on the TCR CDR3. MiXCR, run by TCRdb on the multiplex PCR reads, gives a single entry per CDR3 protein. The table records about 500,000 distinct CDR3 sequences, more than 15% of them present only once. Orbital computed tomography and thyroid ultrasound, together with serum TRAb and thyroxine and clinical symptoms, were used for diagnoses. CDR3 length: 15 amino acids. Germline lookup yields CDR1 KGHSH and CDR2 LQKENI. J gave up 2 bases and V 3 bases, and 3 bases lay outside the gene matches.

The chain has TRBV18 and TRBJ2-3; TRBD1 matches 9 bases. Sequenced material: blood. This clonotype originated in a woman aged 30 to 39 with Graves' ophthalmopathy. This CDR3 is CASSPRTGATDTQYF. The DNA of the CDR3 is TGTGCCAGCTCACCCCGGACAGGGGCCACAGATACGCAGTATTTT.